This TCR beta chain was identified during a study of CD8+CD57+ T cells in acquired aplastic anemia. Across the study: Sorted CD4+ plus CD8+ cells gave DNA averaging approximately 3.2 ug.

TCR beta VDJ and CDR3 were profiled, and genomic DNA was the template. TCRdb analysed the reads with MiXCR anew, one entry per CDR3 protein. The table records approximately 180,000 distinct CDR3 sequences, roughly 43% of them present only once. CD8+CD57+ cell expansion had been shown by flow cytometry in patients chosen for sequencing. Among the patients, all had severe acquired aplastic anemia. Losses at the gene ends were 1 base for V and 2 bases for J; bases not matched to a gene: 7. The CDR3 runs 16 residues. The germline CDR1 and CDR2 sequences are LNHNV and YYDKDF (reference sequence). Sequencing used sorted CD4+, CD8+, or CD8+CD57+ T cells (not recorded which) from PBMCs. The chain carries TRBV15 and TRBJ2-5; 7 nucleotides match TRBD2. This sequence was found in a human donor with aplastic anemia. CDR3 DNA: TGTGCCACCAGCAGAGGTTCTAGCGGAGTGCAAGAGACCCAGTACTTC. Encoded protein: CATSRGSSGVQETQYF.